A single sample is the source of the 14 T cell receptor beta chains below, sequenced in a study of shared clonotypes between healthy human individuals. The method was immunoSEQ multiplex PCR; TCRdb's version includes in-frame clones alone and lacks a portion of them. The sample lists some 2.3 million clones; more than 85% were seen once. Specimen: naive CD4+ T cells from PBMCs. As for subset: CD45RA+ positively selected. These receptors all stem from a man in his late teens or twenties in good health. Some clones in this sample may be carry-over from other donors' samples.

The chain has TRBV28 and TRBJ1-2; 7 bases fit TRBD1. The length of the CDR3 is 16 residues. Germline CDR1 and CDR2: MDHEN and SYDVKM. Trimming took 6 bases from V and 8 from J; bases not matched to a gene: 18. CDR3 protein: CASRLPGQIPGGGYTF. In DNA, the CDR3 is TGTGCCAGCAGGCTACCGGGACAGATTCCGGGGGGAGGCTACACCTTC.

The CDR3 loop is CASSFEGRSSYNEQFF. The CDR3 coding sequence is TGTGCCAGCAGCTTTGAAGGGCGGAGTTCCTACAATGAGCAGTTCTTC. The chain couples TRBV7-9 to TRBJ2-1; D unresolved. V dropped 3 bases and J dropped 1 base, with 13 bases sitting between them. The germline V gene has CDR1 SEHNR and CDR2 FQNEAQ (reference sequence). The CDR3 loop spans 16 amino acids.

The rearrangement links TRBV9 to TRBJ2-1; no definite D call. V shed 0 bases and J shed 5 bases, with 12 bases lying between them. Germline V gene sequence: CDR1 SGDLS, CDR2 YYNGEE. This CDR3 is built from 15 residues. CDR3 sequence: CASSVGRFGDNEQFF. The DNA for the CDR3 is TGTGCCAGCAGCGTAGGTCGGTTTGGTGACAATGAGCAGTTCTTC.

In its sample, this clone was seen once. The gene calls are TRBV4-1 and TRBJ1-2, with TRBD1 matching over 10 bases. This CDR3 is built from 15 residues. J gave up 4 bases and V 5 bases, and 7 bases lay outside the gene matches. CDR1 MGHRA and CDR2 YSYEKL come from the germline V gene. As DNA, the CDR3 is TGCGCCAGCAGCTATAGACAGGGGGCGGCCTATGGCTACACCTTC. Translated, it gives CASSYRQGAAYGYTF.

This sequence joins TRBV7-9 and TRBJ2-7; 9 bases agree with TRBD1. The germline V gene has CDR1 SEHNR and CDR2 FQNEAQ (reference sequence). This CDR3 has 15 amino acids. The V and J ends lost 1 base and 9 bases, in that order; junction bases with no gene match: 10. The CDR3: CASSLVDRGSFVQYF. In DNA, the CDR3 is TGTGCCAGCAGCTTAGTAGACAGGGGGAGCTTCGTGCAGTACTTC.

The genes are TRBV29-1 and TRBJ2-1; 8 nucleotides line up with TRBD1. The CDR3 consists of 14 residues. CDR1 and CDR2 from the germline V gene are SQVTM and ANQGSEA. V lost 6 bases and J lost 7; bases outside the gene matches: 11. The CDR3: CSVAGGAPLNEQFF. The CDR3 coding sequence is TGCAGCGTAGCAGGGGGCGCGCCTTTGAATGAGCAGTTCTTC.

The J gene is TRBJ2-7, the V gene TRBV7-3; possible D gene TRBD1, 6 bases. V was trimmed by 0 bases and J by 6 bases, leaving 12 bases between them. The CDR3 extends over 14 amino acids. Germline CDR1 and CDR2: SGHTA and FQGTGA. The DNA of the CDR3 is TGTGCCAGCAGCTTAACACAGGGCGTAGGCGAGCAGTACTTC. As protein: CASSLTQGVGEQYF.

In nucleotides, the CDR3 is TGTGCCAGCAGTTCCCTGGCAGGGGCCTACAATGAGCAGTTCTTC. It encodes CASSSLAGAYNEQFF. The gene calls are TRBV6-5 and TRBJ2-1, with D tentatively TRBD1 (6 bases). Germline lookup yields CDR1 MNHEY and CDR2 SVGAGI. The ends were cut back, 4 bases at V and 2 bases at J, with 12 bases in the middle. This CDR3 spans 15 amino acids.

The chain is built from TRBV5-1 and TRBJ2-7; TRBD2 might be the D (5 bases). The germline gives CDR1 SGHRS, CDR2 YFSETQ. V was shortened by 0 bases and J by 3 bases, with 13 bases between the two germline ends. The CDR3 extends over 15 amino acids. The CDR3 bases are TGCGCCAGCAGCTTGGAGATAGCGATGAGCTACGAGCAGTACTTC. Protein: CASSLEIAMSYEQYF.

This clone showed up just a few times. The CDR3 DNA is TGCAGCGGAAACAGGGGGACGCCAGATACGCAGTATTTT. Amino acids: CSGNRGTPDTQYF. The J gene is TRBJ2-3, the V gene TRBV29-1; TRBD1 agrees at 8 bases. V lost 7 bases and J lost 4; bases outside the gene matches: 7. Germline CDR1 is SQVTM and CDR2 is ANQGSEA. The CDR3 is made up of 13 amino acids.

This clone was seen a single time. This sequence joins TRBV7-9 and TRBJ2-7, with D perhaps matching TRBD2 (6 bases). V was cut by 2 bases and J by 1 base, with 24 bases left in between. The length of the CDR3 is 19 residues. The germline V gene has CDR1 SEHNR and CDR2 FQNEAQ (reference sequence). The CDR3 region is CASSLTGDLGTLPSYEQYF. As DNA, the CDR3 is TGTGCCAGCAGCTTAACCGGGGATCTTGGGACTCTACCGTCCTACGAGCAGTACTTC.

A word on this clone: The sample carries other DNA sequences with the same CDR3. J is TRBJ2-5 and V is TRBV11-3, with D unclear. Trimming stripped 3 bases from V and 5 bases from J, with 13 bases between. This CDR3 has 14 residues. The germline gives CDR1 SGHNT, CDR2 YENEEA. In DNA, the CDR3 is TGTGCCAGCAGCTTGGGCGGAGTTAGGGAGACCCAGTACTTC. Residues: CASSLGGVRETQYF.

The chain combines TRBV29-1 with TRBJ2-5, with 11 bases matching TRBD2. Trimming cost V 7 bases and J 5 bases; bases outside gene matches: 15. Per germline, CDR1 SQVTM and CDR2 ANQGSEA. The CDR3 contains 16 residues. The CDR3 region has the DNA TGCAGCGGGGACCACAGACTAGCGGGAACTAGGGAGACCCAGTACTTC. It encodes CSGDHRLAGTRETQYF. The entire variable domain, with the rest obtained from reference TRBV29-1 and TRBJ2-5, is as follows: SAVISQKPSRDICQRGTSLTIQCQVDSQVTMMFWYRQQPGQSLTLIATANQGSEATYESGFVIDKFPISRPNLTFSTLTVSNMSPEDSSIYLCSGDHRLAGTRETQYFGPGTRLLVL.

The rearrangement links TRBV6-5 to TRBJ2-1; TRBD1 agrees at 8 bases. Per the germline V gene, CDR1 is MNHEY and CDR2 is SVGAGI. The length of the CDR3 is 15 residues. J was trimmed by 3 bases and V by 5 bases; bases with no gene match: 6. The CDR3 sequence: CASSIQGGHYNEQFF. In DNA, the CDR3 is TGTGCCAGCAGTATACAGGGGGGACACTACAATGAGCAGTTCTTC.